This T cell receptor beta chain was sequenced during a study of identical twins. V was clipped by 6 bases and J by 1 base; unmatched bases: 9. Germline CDR1 is MNHEY and CDR2 is SVGEGT. The CDR3 has 19 residues. Findings of the study overall: These conclusions were based on statistical analysis (cross-sectional, not following the same donors). Models, which agreed with sharing between unrelated individuals, nonetheless underestimated the out-of-frame TCR alpha sharing seen in monozygotic twins.

Healthy Caucasians alone served as donors. Unique molecular identifiers were in the cDNA, with template-switch universal primer binding. TCRdb ran MiXCR on the 5' RACE reads and lists one entry per CDR3 protein. The top ten hold under 3% of the sample, which has some 560,000 distinct CDR3 sequences, roughly 9.5% seen once. Many counts were recorded for this clonotype. Its antigen is still unknown. This same sample was also part of a study on yellow fever vaccine responses in identical twins.

The origin of this receptor is a woman younger than 30 in good health. The chain employs TRBV6-2 or TRBV6-3 and TRBJ2-1, with TRBD2 identical over 16 bases. The sample taken for sequencing was PBMCs. The CDR3 is CASSLKPGLAGGSYNEQFF. The CDR3 DNA reads TGTGCCAGCAGCCTAAAACCGGGACTAGCGGGAGGGTCCTACAATGAGCAGTTCTTC.